The rows below give T cell receptor beta chains drawn from one sample of a study of T-cell reconstitution after alpha-beta-depleted transplantation in children. Using its own MiXCR run on the PCR reads, TCRdb lists one record per CDR3 protein. The repertoire holds some 300,000 distinct CDR3 sequences, with 10% to 13% as singletons. The sample consisted of PBMCs from the stem cell graft donor, taken from the stem cell graft. The receptor source for this set is a human donor who donated a stem cell graft to a child with acute lymphoblastic leukemia. Both conserved end residues are part of each CDR3. D genes are given only for firm matches. Only part of the rows carry a size: once, few, many, or a class if the clone is expanded.

CDR3aa: CASESVNGRETQYF
CDR3nt: TGTGCCAGCGAATCGGTAAACGGGAGGGAGACCCAGTACTTC
j_gene: TRBJ2-5
abundance: few
v_gene: TRBV7-2
d_gene: TRBD2

CDR3aa: CASSLGLIGVTMNTEAFF
CDR3nt: TGTGCCAGCAGCTTAGGTTTGATTGGTGTCACCATGAACACTGAAGCTTTCTTT
j_gene: TRBJ1-1
abundance: few
v_gene: TRBV11-2
d_gene: .

CDR3aa: CASSFKGTGTDTQYF
CDR3nt: TGTGCCAGCAGTTTTAAGGGGACAGGCACAGATACGCAGTATTTT
j_gene: TRBJ2-3
abundance: few
v_gene: TRBV12-3/TRBV12-4
d_gene: TRBD1

CDR3aa: CASSLELDTGELFF
CDR3nt: TGTGCCAGCAGCTTAGAACTTGACACCGGGGAGCTGTTTTTT
j_gene: TRBJ2-2
abundance: .
v_gene: TRBV7-9
d_gene: .

CDR3aa: CASSADREEGDTQYF
CDR3nt: TGTGCCAGCAGTGCAGACAGGGAGGAAGGGGATACGCAGTATTTT
j_gene: TRBJ2-3
abundance: .
v_gene: TRBV28
d_gene: .

CDR3aa: CASSYALPGQQETQYF
CDR3nt: TGCGCCAGCAGCTACGCCCTTCCGGGACAGCAAGAGACCCAGTACTTC
j_gene: TRBJ2-5
abundance: few
v_gene: TRBV5-1
d_gene: TRBD1

CDR3aa: CASSLGSSNRGNEQFF
CDR3nt: TGTGCCAGCAGTTTAGGCTCTAGCAACCGAGGCAATGAGCAGTTCTTC
j_gene: TRBJ2-1
abundance: few
v_gene: TRBV27
d_gene: .

CDR3aa: CASSAAGSSAGELFF
CDR3nt: TGTGCCAGCAGTGCCGCCGGGTCTTCGGCCGGGGAGCTGTTTTTT
j_gene: TRBJ2-2
abundance: .
v_gene: TRBV12-3/TRBV12-4
d_gene: .

CDR3aa: CASSLVPGTNLYNEQFF
CDR3nt: TGTGCCAGCAGCTTAGTGCCAGGGACGAACTTGTACAATGAGCAGTTCTTC
j_gene: TRBJ2-1
abundance: .
v_gene: TRBV7-8
d_gene: .

CDR3aa: CASSQGLAGGLNEQFF
CDR3nt: TGTGCCAGCAGTCAAGGACTAGCGGGAGGTCTGAATGAGCAGTTCTTC
j_gene: TRBJ2-1
abundance: .
v_gene: TRBV6-2/TRBV6-3
d_gene: TRBD2

CDR3aa: CASSLGTTGEQYF
CDR3nt: TGTGCCAGCAGCTTAGGGACTACAGGCGAGCAGTACTTC
j_gene: TRBJ2-7
abundance: .
v_gene: TRBV5-5
d_gene: TRBD2

CDR3aa: CASSQVQGSAGQYF
CDR3nt: TGTGCCAGCAGCCAAGTTCAGGGAAGTGCGGGGCAGTACTTC
j_gene: TRBJ2-7
abundance: many
v_gene: TRBV4-2
d_gene: .

CDR3aa: CASSLSRGQGNEQFF
CDR3nt: TGTGCCAGCAGCTTATCGAGAGGGCAGGGGAATGAGCAGTTCTTC
j_gene: TRBJ2-1
abundance: .
v_gene: TRBV7-9
d_gene: .

CDR3aa: CASSLDQGRVEAFF
CDR3nt: TGTGCCAGCAGTTTAGACCAGGGAAGAGTTGAAGCTTTCTTT
j_gene: TRBJ1-1
abundance: few
v_gene: TRBV12-3/TRBV12-4
d_gene: .

CDR3aa: CATSRDSAGRIGKTQYF
CDR3nt: TGTGCCACCAGCAGAGATTCGGCAGGGAGGATAGGAAAGACCCAGTACTTC
j_gene: TRBJ2-5
abundance: .
v_gene: TRBV15
d_gene: .

CDR3aa: CASTSVSSGSGGTGNEQFF
CDR3nt: TGTGCCAGCACCTCGGTCTCTAGCGGGAGCGGAGGGACGGGCAATGAGCAGTTCTTC
j_gene: TRBJ2-1
abundance: .
v_gene: TRBV7-8
d_gene: TRBD2